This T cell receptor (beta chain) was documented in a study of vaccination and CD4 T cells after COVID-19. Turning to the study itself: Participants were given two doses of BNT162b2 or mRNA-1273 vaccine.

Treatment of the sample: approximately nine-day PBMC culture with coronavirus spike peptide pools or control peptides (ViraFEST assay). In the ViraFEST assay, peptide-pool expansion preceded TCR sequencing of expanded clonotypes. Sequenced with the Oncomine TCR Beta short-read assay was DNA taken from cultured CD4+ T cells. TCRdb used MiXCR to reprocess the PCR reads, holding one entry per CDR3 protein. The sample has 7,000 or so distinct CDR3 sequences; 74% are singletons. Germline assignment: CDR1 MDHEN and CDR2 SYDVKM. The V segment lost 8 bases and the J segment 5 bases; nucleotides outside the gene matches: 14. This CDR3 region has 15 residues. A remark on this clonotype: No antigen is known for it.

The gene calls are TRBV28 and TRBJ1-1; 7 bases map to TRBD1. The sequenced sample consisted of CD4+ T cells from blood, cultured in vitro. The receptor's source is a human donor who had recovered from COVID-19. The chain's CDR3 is CASEGQPFKGTEAFF. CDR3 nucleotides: TGTGCCAGCGAGGGACAGCCTTTTAAGGGAACTGAAGCTTTCTTT.